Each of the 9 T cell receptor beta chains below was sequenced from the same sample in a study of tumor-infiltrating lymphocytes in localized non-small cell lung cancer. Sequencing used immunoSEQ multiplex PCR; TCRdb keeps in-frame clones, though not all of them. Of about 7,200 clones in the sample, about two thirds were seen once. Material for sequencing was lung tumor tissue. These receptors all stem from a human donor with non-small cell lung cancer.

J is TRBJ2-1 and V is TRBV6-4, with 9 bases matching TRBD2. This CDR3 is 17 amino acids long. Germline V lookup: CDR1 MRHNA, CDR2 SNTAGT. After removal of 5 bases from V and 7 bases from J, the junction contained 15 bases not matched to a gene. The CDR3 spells CASSRSIGLAGMNEQFF. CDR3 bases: TGTGCCAGCAGTCGGAGTATAGGGCTAGCGGGGATGAATGAGCAGTTCTTC.

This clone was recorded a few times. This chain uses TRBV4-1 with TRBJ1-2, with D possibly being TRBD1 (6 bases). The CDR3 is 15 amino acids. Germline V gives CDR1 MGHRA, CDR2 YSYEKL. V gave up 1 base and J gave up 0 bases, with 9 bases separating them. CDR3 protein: CASSQGQAANYGYTF. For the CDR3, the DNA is TGCGCCAGCAGCCAAGGACAGGCCGCTAACTATGGCTACACCTTC.

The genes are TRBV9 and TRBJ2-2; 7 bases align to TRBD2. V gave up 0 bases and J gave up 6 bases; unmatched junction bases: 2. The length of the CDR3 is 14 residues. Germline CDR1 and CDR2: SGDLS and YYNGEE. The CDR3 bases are TGTGCCAGCAGCGTAGGGGGAGGGGCCGGGGAGCTGTTTTTT. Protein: CASSVGGGAGELFF.

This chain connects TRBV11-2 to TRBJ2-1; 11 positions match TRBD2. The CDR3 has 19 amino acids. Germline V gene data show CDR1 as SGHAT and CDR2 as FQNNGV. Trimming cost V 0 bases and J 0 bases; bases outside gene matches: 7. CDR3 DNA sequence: TGTGCCAGCAGCTTAGATGAACTAGCGGGAGCAAACTCCTACAATGAGCAGTTCTTC. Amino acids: CASSLDELAGANSYNEQFF.

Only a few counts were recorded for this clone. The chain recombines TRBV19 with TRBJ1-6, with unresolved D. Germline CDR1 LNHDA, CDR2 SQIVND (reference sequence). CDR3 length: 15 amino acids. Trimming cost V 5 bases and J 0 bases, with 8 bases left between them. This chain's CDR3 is CASSEASSYNSPLHF. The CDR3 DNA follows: TGTGCCAGTAGTGAGGCAAGCTCCTATAATTCACCCCTCCACTTT.

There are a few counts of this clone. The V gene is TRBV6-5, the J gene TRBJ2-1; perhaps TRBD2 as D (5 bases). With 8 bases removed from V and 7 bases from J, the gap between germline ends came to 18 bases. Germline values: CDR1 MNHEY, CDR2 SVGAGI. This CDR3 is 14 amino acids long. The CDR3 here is CASLRRAAANEQFF. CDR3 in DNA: TGTGCCAGCCTAAGGCGAGCGGCAGCGAATGAGCAGTTCTTC.

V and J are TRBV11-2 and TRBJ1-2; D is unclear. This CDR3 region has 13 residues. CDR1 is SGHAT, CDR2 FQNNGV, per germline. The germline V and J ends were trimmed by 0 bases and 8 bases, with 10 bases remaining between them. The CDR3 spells CASSLDPGKGYTF. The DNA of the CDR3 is TGTGCCAGCAGCTTAGATCCTGGGAAGGGCTACACCTTC. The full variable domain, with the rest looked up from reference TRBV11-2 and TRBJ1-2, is EAGVAQSPRYKIIEKRQSVAFWCNPISGHATLYWYQQILGQGPKLLIQFQNNGVVDDSQLPKDRFSAERLKGVDSTLKIQPAKLEDSAVYLCASSLDPGKGYTFGSGTRLTVV.

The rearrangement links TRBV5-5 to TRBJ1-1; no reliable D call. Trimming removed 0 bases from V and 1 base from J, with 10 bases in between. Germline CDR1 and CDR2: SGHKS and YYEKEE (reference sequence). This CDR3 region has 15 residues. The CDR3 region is CASSLDVAGNTEAFF. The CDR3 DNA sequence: TGTGCCAGCAGCTTGGATGTGGCAGGGAACACTGAAGCTTTCTTT.

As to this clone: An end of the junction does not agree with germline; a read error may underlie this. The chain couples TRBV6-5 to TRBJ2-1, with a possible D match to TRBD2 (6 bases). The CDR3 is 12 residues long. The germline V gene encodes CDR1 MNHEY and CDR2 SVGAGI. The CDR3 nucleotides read TGTGCCAGCAGCCCAGGGAGGAATGGGCAGTTCTTC. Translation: CASSPGRNGQFF.